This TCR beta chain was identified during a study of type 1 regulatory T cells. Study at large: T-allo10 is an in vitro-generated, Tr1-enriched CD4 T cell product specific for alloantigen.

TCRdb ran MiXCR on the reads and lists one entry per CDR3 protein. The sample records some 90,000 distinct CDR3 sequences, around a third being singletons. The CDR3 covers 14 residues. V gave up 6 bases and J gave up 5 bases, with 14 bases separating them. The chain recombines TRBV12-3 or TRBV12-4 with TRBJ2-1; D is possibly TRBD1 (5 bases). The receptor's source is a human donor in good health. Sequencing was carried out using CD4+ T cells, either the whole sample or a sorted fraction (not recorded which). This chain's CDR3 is CASSLPQGNNEQFF. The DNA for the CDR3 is TGTGCCAGCAGCCTACCCCAGGGAAACAATGAGCAGTTCTTC.